What follows is one T cell receptor (beta chain) and its context. Antigen specificity is unknown. This specimen belongs to a study of OX40 agonist ivuxolimab in advanced cancers. Looking at the study overall: Administration of intravenous ivuxolimab to patients occurred every 2 weeks at 0.01 to 10 mg/kg. Broader study findings: Also present in some nonresponders was a low level of normalized T-cell clonal expansion. The study found that CD8+ T cells averaged more expanded clones than CD4+.

This CDR3 has 15 amino acids. The germline V gene has CDR1 SGHTA and CDR2 FQGTGA. J gave up 6 bases and V 5 bases, and 6 bases lay outside the gene matches. Sequenced by immunoSEQ multiplex PCR; TCRdb stores in-frame clones only, minus some. Among 90,000 or so clones listed, 90% to 95% were seen once. Collection of blood occurred at baseline, at cycle 4 day 1, and at cycle 7 day 1. The sequence derives from an adult with an advanced solid tumor such as melanoma, head and neck, liver or kidney cancer. The chain employs TRBV7-3 and TRBJ2-2, with TRBD2 matching 10 bases. The sequences come from CD4+ or CD8+ T cells sorted from blood, collected in a trial of the OX40 agonist ivuxolimab. The CDR3, as DNA: TGTGCCAGCAGCCGCGACGGGACTAGCGCCGGGGAGCTGTTTTTT. Amino acid sequence: CASSRDGTSAGELFF.